The present TCR beta chain was sequenced within a study of response to subunit inactivated influenza vaccine. This clonotype was seen a few times. Germline CDR1 is SGHAT and CDR2 is FQNNGV. V was pared by 1 base and J by 7 bases, with 18 bases of the junction left unmatched. The CDR3 is made up of 20 amino acids. MiXCR, run by TCRdb on the RT-PCR reads, gives a single entry per CDR3 protein. Here the sample spans roughly 630,000 distinct CDR3 sequences, 12% to 15% being singletons. This TCR was recovered from a man in his fifties who received an inactivated influenza vaccine. Sequencing was performed on PBMCs from blood, taken around 14 days before vaccination. V is TRBV11-2 and J is TRBJ2-3; 12 nucleotides agree with TRBD2. CDR3 coding DNA: TGTGCCAGCAGCTTAGGATCAGGAACTAGCGGGGGGAGAATAGGAAATACGCAGTATTTT. This gives the protein CASSLGSGTSGGRIGNTQYF.